This T cell receptor beta chain stems from a study of blood T cell repertoires in COVID-19. Study information: Samples taken during acute and convalescent COVID-19 were collected in the United States, Italy and Spain. PBMCs, B-cell-depleted T cells, or T cells provided the cDNA or gDNA that made up the material.

Using immunoSEQ multiplex PCR, the repertoire was profiled, and TCRdb retains in-frame clones only, with some absent. The sample has a few hundred thousand clones, roughly nine tenths seen once; the top ten hold about 4.5%. The V end lost 4 bases, the J end lost 4 bases, and 11 bases lay between the germline ends. There are 13 residues in the CDR3. The germline CDR1 and CDR2 sequences are SGHKS and YYEKEE (reference sequence). The TCR comes from a woman in her thirties or forties who had recovered from COVID-19. The chain has TRBV5-5 and TRBJ2-5; possible D gene TRBD2, 6 bases. The sample consisted of peripheral blood. CDR3 in DNA: TGTGCCAGCAGCGTCGGGACTCCAGAGACCCAGTACTTC. This gives the protein CASSVGTPETQYF.